A single sample is the source of the 32 T cell receptor beta chains below, sequenced in a study of T cell changes during pregnancy in multiple sclerosis. Sequencing used immunoSEQ multiplex PCR; TCRdb keeps in-frame clones, though not all of them. The sample yields around 40,000 clones, 75% to 95% seen once. The material sequenced was CD4+ T cells from peripheral blood mononuclear cells, taken in the first trimester of pregnancy. The receptors originated from a female donor in good health, enrolled as a control in a pregnancy study.

The CDR3 coding sequence is TGTGCCAGCAGCACGAGATCGGGGGAGGGCGAGCAGTACTTC. Its protein is CASSTRSGEGEQYF. The chain carries TRBV7-9 and TRBJ2-7; 7 bases line up with TRBD2. Losses at the gene ends were 5 bases for V and 6 bases for J; bases not matched to a gene: 10. The CDR3 has 14 residues. The germline V gene encodes CDR1 SEHNR and CDR2 FQNEAQ (reference sequence).

The chain employs TRBV5-1 and TRBJ2-4, with 8 bases aligning to TRBD2. There are 17 residues in the CDR3. From germline, CDR1 is SGHRS and CDR2 YFSETQ. Trimming removed 4 bases from V and 5 bases from J; junction bases left unmatched: 14. CDR3 sequence reads: CASSPAGAGGRENIQYF. CDR3 nucleotides: TGCGCCAGCAGCCCCGCTGGGGCGGGGGGACGAGAAAACATTCAGTACTTC.

This clone has just one count. The chain combines TRBV28 with TRBJ2-7; 7 bases align to TRBD1. This CDR3 is 14 amino acids long. The ends lost 10 bases at V and 2 bases at J; junction bases unmatched: 11. CDR1 and CDR2 (germline): MDHEN, SYDVKM. The CDR3 DNA is TGTGCCATCAAAGGCCACAGGGGTGCCTACGAGCAGTACTTC. Its protein product is CAIKGHRGAYEQYF.

The chain carries TRBV27 and TRBJ2-1, with 9 bases fitting TRBD2. Germline-derived CDR1 and CDR2 are MNHEY and SMNVEV (reference sequence). The CDR3 is 15 amino acids. V lost 6 bases, J lost 8 bases, and 11 bases stayed unmatched. CDR3 bases: TGTGCCAGCAGGCGGGGGGGGGAGCGAGGGTATGAGCAGTTCTTC. Protein: CASRRGGERGYEQFF.

The chain employs TRBV6-5 and TRBJ2-5; a possible D gene is TRBD1 (6 bases). Germline CDR1 MNHEY, CDR2 SVGAGI. The CDR3 covers 14 residues. Trimming cost V 0 bases and J 5 bases, with 10 bases left between them. The CDR3 DNA reads as TGTGCCAGCAGTTACTCGGGGGCGGAGGAGACCCAGTACTTC. This codes for CASSYSGAEETQYF.

The V gene is TRBV4-3, the J gene TRBJ2-5; 9 bases are shared with TRBD1. The CDR3 covers 15 residues. Germline assignment: CDR1 LGHNA and CDR2 YSLEER. The V segment lost 4 bases and the J segment 5 bases; nucleotides outside the gene matches: 8. This CDR3 is CASSPGQGKGETQYF. As DNA, the CDR3 is TGCGCCAGCAGCCCTGGACAGGGGAAGGGGGAGACCCAGTACTTC.

V and J are TRBV9 and TRBJ2-7; 8 bases match TRBD2. The CDR3 is 13 residues long. Germline values: CDR1 SGDLS, CDR2 YYNGEE. After removal of 3 bases from V and 1 base from J, the junction contained 0 bases not matched to a gene. In nucleotides, the CDR3 is TGTGCCAGCAGCGCGGGGGGGTCCTACGAGCAGTACTTC. The encoded protein is CASSAGGSYEQYF.

The rearrangement links TRBV6-6 to TRBJ1-2; a weak D match, TRBD1 (5 bases). This CDR3 spans 16 amino acids. With 6 bases removed from V and 1 base from J, the gap between germline ends came to 18 bases. Germline V gene data show CDR1 as MNHNY and CDR2 as SVGAGI (reference sequence). In DNA form, the CDR3 reads TGTGCCAGCAGCCTTTTGTTTCGGGGGGATAACTATGGCTACACCTTC. Amino acids: CASSLLFRGDNYGYTF.

The chain employs TRBV25-1 and TRBJ1-2; unclear D gene. V was clipped by 5 bases and J by 7 bases, with 8 bases between them. Germline-derived CDR1 and CDR2 are MGHDK and SYGVNS. The CDR3 has 11 residues. For the CDR3, the DNA is TGTGCCAGCAGTACCCGGGGTGGCTACACCTTC. Its protein is CASSTRGGYTF.

V gene TRBV5-1 combines with J gene TRBJ1-2, with unresolved D. V dropped 3 bases and J dropped 3 bases, with 12 bases sitting between them. Germline CDR1 SGHRS, CDR2 YFSETQ. The CDR3 contains 14 residues. The CDR3 region has the DNA TGCGCCAGCAGCTGGGGAGGGCGGGACTATGGCTACACCTTC. This translates into CASSWGGRDYGYTF.

This clone was found a few times. The chain uses TRBV29-1 and TRBJ2-5; 7 nucleotides line up with TRBD2. CDR1 is SQVTM and CDR2 is ANQGSEA in the germline V gene. The CDR3 is made up of 14 amino acids. The V gene end was trimmed by 6 bases and the J gene end by 1 base; junction bases not matched to a gene: 8. CDR3 coding DNA: TGCAGCGTCGCAACCCGGGGGGTCCAAGAGACCCAGTACTTC. Encoded protein: CSVATRGVQETQYF.

This chain joins TRBV7-9 and TRBJ2-7, with D perhaps TRBD2 (5 bases). Germline V lookup: CDR1 SEHNR, CDR2 FQNEAQ (reference sequence). V was cut by 3 bases and J by 5 bases, with 14 bases left in between. There are 14 residues in the CDR3. The CDR3 loop is CASSFGVGGDEQYF. The CDR3 DNA is TGTGCCAGCAGCTTTGGGGTCGGAGGCGACGAGCAGTACTTC.

A single count supports this clone. This chain links TRBV19 with TRBJ2-3, with 7 bases that match TRBD2. CDR1 and CDR2 (germline): LNHDA, SQIVND (reference sequence). The ends lost 6 bases at V and 2 bases at J; junction bases unmatched: 5. The CDR3 is 14 residues long. The CDR3 sequence: CASSQAGITDTQYF. The CDR3 DNA reads as TGTGCCAGTAGCCAAGCGGGGATCACAGATACGCAGTATTTT.

The rearrangement links TRBV7-2 to TRBJ2-7; D is perhaps TRBD2 (5 bases). CDR3 length: 13 residues. Trimming cost V 4 bases and J 7 bases, with 14 bases left between them. Germline V lookup: CDR1 SGHTA, CDR2 FQGNSA. CDR3 amino acids: CASSSAEGGEQYF. The DNA for the CDR3 is TGTGCCAGCAGCTCAGCAGAGGGCGGGGAGCAGTACTTC. The full variable domain, rest sourced from reference TRBV7-2 and TRBJ2-7, is GAGVSQSPSNKVTEKGKDVELRCDPISGHTALYWYRQSLGQGLEFLIYFQGNSAPDKSGLPSDRFSAERTGGSVSTLTIQRTQQEDSAVYLCASSSAEGGEQYFGPGTRLTVT.

V and J are TRBV14 and TRBJ1-2; 7 bases match TRBD1. Per the germline V gene, CDR1 is SGHDN and CDR2 is FVKESK. The CDR3 runs to 14 residues. Trimming cost V 3 bases and J 1 base; bases outside gene matches: 2. The DNA for the CDR3 is TGTGCCAGCAGCCAGGGACAGATTAACTATGGCTACACCTTC. This codes for CASSQGQINYGYTF.

The chain joins TRBV6-6 to TRBJ1-2; a weak D match, TRBD1 (6 bases). Trimming cost V 7 bases and J 6 bases, with 15 bases left between them. Germline V gene lookup returns CDR1 MNHNY and CDR2 SVGAGI (reference sequence). The length of the CDR3 is 13 residues. CDR3 coding DNA: TGTGCCAGCATCTCTAGGACAGCGGATGGCTACACCTTC. This encodes CASISRTADGYTF.

By sample share, this clone is medium-sized. This chain joins TRBV10-3 and TRBJ1-1, with D hard to call. The CDR3 loop spans 14 amino acids. Trimming stripped 3 bases from V and 7 bases from J, with 15 bases between. Germline V gene sequence: CDR1 ENHRY, CDR2 SYGVKD. The CDR3 loop is CAISDRQANHEAFF. The CDR3 DNA sequence: TGTGCCATCAGTGATCGGCAGGCTAACCATGAAGCTTTCTTT.

This CDR3 is CASSLDPTLNEQYF. The CDR3 DNA reads TGTGCCAGCAGCTTAGACCCCACTTTGAACGAGCAGTACTTC. The chain links TRBV7-6 to TRBJ2-7; D is unresolved. Germline CDR1 reads SGHVS; CDR2 reads FNYEAQ. V dropped 1 base and J dropped 5 bases, with 12 bases sitting between them. The CDR3 loop spans 14 amino acids. The full variable domain, its missing parts supplied by reference TRBV7-6 and TRBJ2-7, is GAGVSQSPRYKVTKRGQDVALRCDPISGHVSLYWYRQALGQGPEFLTYFNYEAQQDKSGLPNDRFSAERPEGSISTLTIQRTEQRDSAMYRCASSLDPTLNEQYFGPGTRLTVT.

This rearrangement joins TRBV6-5 to TRBJ1-5; the match to TRBD1 covers 7 bases. The CDR3 loop spans 14 amino acids. V shed 6 bases and J 7 bases; nucleotides not matched to a gene: 9. CDR1 and CDR2 from the germline V gene are MNHEY and SVGAGI. This CDR3 reads CASSPKGAGQPQHF. CDR3 nucleotide sequence: TGTGCCAGCAGCCCCAAGGGGGCAGGACAGCCCCAGCATTTT.

The chain couples TRBV7-9 to TRBJ2-7, with D perhaps matching TRBD1 (5 bases). Germline V gene data show CDR1 as SEHNR and CDR2 as FQNEAQ (reference sequence). This CDR3 contains 15 residues. Deletions cut 4 bases from V and 0 bases from J, with 13 bases between. The CDR3 DNA follows: TGTGCCAGCAGCTCGCGGACACGAGCCTCCTACGAGCAGTACTTC. Translated, it gives CASSSRTRASYEQYF.

The genes are TRBV5-5 and TRBJ1-1; D remains ambiguous. Germline V CDR1 and CDR2: SGHKS, YYEKEE (reference sequence). The CDR3 runs 15 residues. V was cut by 0 bases and J by 3 bases, with 12 bases left in between. The CDR3 spells CASSLADTQYTEAFF. CDR3 sequence (DNA): TGTGCCAGCAGCTTGGCCGACACCCAGTACACTGAAGCTTTCTTT.

The chain uses TRBV14 and TRBJ2-3; TRBD1 aligns across 9 bases. CDR3 size: 16 residues. The trim removed 0 bases at V and 3 bases at J, leaving 4 bases unmatched. Germline V gene sequence: CDR1 SGHDN, CDR2 FVKESK. CDR3 coding DNA: TGTGCCAGCAGCCAAGATTCGGGACAGGGAACAGATACGCAGTATTTT. Its protein product is CASSQDSGQGTDTQYF.

The V gene is TRBV4-3, the J gene TRBJ2-6; 7 bases are shared with TRBD1. The CDR3 covers 18 residues. The ends lost 2 bases at V and 3 bases at J; junction bases unmatched: 10. The germline gives CDR1 LGHNA, CDR2 YSLEER. In nucleotides, the CDR3 is TGCGCCAGCAGCCAAAGACAGGGAAGTTATGATGGGGCCAACGTCCTGACTTTC. It yields the protein CASSQRQGSYDGANVLTF.

This clone showed up just a few times. CDR3 bases: TGTGCCAGCAGCTTTGGCCAGCGCGCCTACGAGCAGTACTTC. This gives the protein CASSFGQRAYEQYF. The rearrangement uses TRBV7-2 and TRBJ2-7; D not certain. Germline CDR1 is SGHTA and CDR2 is FQGNSA. Trimming cost V 3 bases and J 2 bases, with 11 bases left between them. The CDR3 length is 14 residues. The full variable domain, completed using reference TRBV7-2 and TRBJ2-7, is GAGVSQSPSNKVTEKGKDVELRCDPISGHTALYWYRQSLGQGLEFLIYFQGNSAPDKSGLPSDRFSAERTGGSVSTLTIQRTQQEDSAVYLCASSFGQRAYEQYFGPGTRLTVT.

This chain joins TRBV14 and TRBJ2-3; D not resolved. From germline, CDR1 is SGHDN and CDR2 FVKESK. The length of the CDR3 is 14 residues. The V and J ends lost 0 bases and 2 bases respectively, with 6 bases between them. Here the CDR3 reads CASSQDSFTDTQYF. CDR3 sequence (DNA): TGTGCCAGCAGCCAAGACAGTTTCACAGATACGCAGTATTTT. Combining the CDR3 with reference TRBV14 and TRBJ2-3 gives the whole variable domain EAGVTQFPSHSVIEKGQTVTLRCDPISGHDNLYWYRRVMGKEIKFLLHFVKESKQDESGMPNNRFLAERTGGTYSTLKVQPAELEDSGVYFCASSQDSFTDTQYFGPGTRLTVL.

V and J are TRBV6-1 and TRBJ1-2, with D unresolved. This CDR3 is built from 15 residues. With 8 bases removed from V and 6 bases from J, the gap between germline ends came to 22 bases. CDR1 and CDR2 from the germline V gene are MNHNS and SASEGT. The CDR3 DNA sequence: TGTGCCAGCGGGTTCGGGAATAATGGAATGAATGGCTACACCTTC. Amino acid sequence: CASGFGNNGMNGYTF.

The chain is built from TRBV29-1 and TRBJ1-1; D gene ambiguous. Germline CDR1 is SQVTM and CDR2 is ANQGSEA. The length of the CDR3 is 14 residues. Deletions cut 1 base from V and 4 bases from J, with 13 bases between. CDR3 in amino acids: CSVEGRQVPTEAFF. Written as DNA, the CDR3 is TGCAGCGTTGAAGGCCGGCAGGTTCCCACTGAAGCTTTCTTT.

The chain couples TRBV7-8 to TRBJ1-5; 7 positions agree with TRBD1. Germline CDR1 and CDR2: SGHVS and FQNEAQ. CDR3 size: 16 residues. J lost 3 bases, V lost 0 bases, and 5 bases had no gene match. The CDR3: CASSLAGGTVNQPQHF. CDR3 in DNA: TGTGCCAGCAGCTTAGCAGGTGGGACAGTCAATCAGCCCCAGCATTTT.

The chain links TRBV6-6 to TRBJ2-1; 8 positions agree with TRBD1. V lost 0 bases, J lost 5 bases, and 6 bases stayed unmatched. Germline V gene data show CDR1 as MNHNY and CDR2 as SVGAGI (reference sequence). This CDR3 is built from 16 residues. The CDR3 region has the DNA TGTGCCAGCAGTTACTCGAGGCAGGGGGCAAACAATGAGCAGTTCTTC. Translating it yields CASSYSRQGANNEQFF.

The rearrangement links TRBV28 to TRBJ1-3; possible D gene TRBD1, 6 bases. The CDR3 contains 16 residues. Germline assignment: CDR1 MDHEN and CDR2 SYDVKM. V dropped 6 bases and J dropped 0 bases, with 15 bases sitting between them. CDR3 nucleotides: TGTGCCAGCAGGGGGGCCCTGGGGCCCTCTGGAAACACCATATATTTT. This sequence encodes CASRGALGPSGNTIYF.

V is TRBV6-1 and J is TRBJ1-2; TRBD1 aligns across 10 bases. Germline CDR1 MNHNS, CDR2 SASEGT. V was pared by 1 base and J by 8 bases, with 7 bases of the junction left unmatched. The CDR3 is 15 residues long. This CDR3 reads CASSEGGTGAWGYTF. In DNA, the CDR3 is TGTGCCAGCAGTGAAGGAGGGACAGGGGCTTGGGGCTACACCTTC.

The table lists this clone with a count of one. The chain has TRBV4-3 and TRBJ1-1, with 7 bases matching TRBD1. Germline CDR1 reads LGHNA; CDR2 reads YSLEER. Unmatched junction bases numbered 9, after V lost 10 bases and J lost 4 bases. The length of the CDR3 is 13 residues. As DNA, the CDR3 is TGCGCCACCTCCAGGGGGGTACGCACTGAAGCTTTCTTT. It specifies CATSRGVRTEAFF.